These T cell receptor beta chains were read from a single sample in a study of blood T cell repertoires in COVID-19. The protocol was immunoSEQ multiplex PCR, while the TCRdb copy is restricted to in-frame clones and leaves out a portion. Of 250,000 to 350,000 clones listed, 85% to 90% are singletons. Material: peripheral blood. Every receptor here comes from a woman aged 25 to 39 with COVID-19, enrolled during active disease. CDR3s include the opening cysteine and the closing phenylalanine or tryptophan. D genes are given only for firm matches. Where a row states a size, it is once, few, many or the class of an expanded clone; other rows omit it.

J: TRBJ2-7; V: TRBV14; D: TRBD2; size: -; DNA: TGTGCCAGCAGCCAAATAGCGGGAACCTACGAGCAGTACTTC; CDR3: CASSQIAGTYEQYF
J: TRBJ2-7; V: TRBV10-1; D: TRBD2; size: once; DNA: TGCGCCAGCAGTGGATATACTAGCGGCTACGAGCAGTACTTC; CDR3: CASSGYTSGYEQYF
J: TRBJ1-6; V: TRBV18; D: -; size: -; DNA: TGTGCCAGCTCACCTGAGGTTCGAGTAGATTCACCCCTCCACTTT; CDR3: CASSPEVRVDSPLHF
J: TRBJ2-7; V: TRBV10-3; D: -; size: -; DNA: TGTGCCATCAGTGAGACGCGGGAAACGGCCTACGAGCAGTACTTC; CDR3: CAISETRETAYEQYF
J: TRBJ2-1; V: TRBV2; D: TRBD2; size: -; DNA: TGTGCCAGCAGTTCCACCCTAGCGGGAATCTACAATGAGCAGTTCTTC; CDR3: CASSSTLAGIYNEQFF
J: TRBJ1-1; V: TRBV6-5; D: TRBD1; size: few; DNA: TGTGCCAGCAGGGGGGGACAGGCGAACACTGAAGCTTTCTTT; CDR3: CASRGGQANTEAFF
J: TRBJ2-7; V: TRBV27; D: -; size: -; DNA: TGTGCCAGCAGTTACAGGAGCTCCTACGAGCAGTACTTC; CDR3: CASSYRSSYEQYF
J: TRBJ1-1; V: TRBV7-2; D: TRBD1; size: -; DNA: TGTGCCAGCAGCTTAGGTGTCCTGACAGGGACAGCTTTCTTT; CDR3: CASSLGVLTGTAFF
J: TRBJ2-7; V: TRBV15; D: -; size: once; DNA: TGTGCCACCAGCAGAGACACAGATCTAGGACAGTCCCTACACGAGCAGTACTTC; CDR3: CATSRDTDLGQSLHEQYF
J: TRBJ1-3; V: TRBV30; D: -; size: few; DNA: TGTGCCTGGAGTCCCGGGGGGCACACCATATATTTT; CDR3: CAWSPGGHTIYF
J: TRBJ2-7; V: TRBV6-5; D: TRBD1; size: once; DNA: TGTGCCAGCAGACAGGGACAGAATTACGAGCAGTACTTC; CDR3: CASRQGQNYEQYF
J: TRBJ1-1; V: TRBV7-9; D: TRBD1; size: -; DNA: TGTGCCAGCAGCCGGGACAGCAAAATGAACACTGAAGCTTTCTTT; CDR3: CASSRDSKMNTEAFF
J: TRBJ1-5; V: TRBV24-1; D: TRBD1; size: few; DNA: TGTGCCACCAGCTCCGGGACAGGGTACAATCAGCCCCAGCATTTT; CDR3: CATSSGTGYNQPQHF
J: TRBJ2-7; V: TRBV4-2; D: TRBD2; size: -; DNA: TGTGCCAGCAGCCAAGCGGTCGGGACTAGCGGGAGCCACGAGCAGTACTTC; CDR3: CASSQAVGTSGSHEQYF
J: TRBJ2-7; V: TRBV18; D: TRBD1; size: -; DNA: TGTGCCAGCTCACCCTTACAGGGGTACGACTACGAGCAGTACTTC; CDR3: CASSPLQGYDYEQYF
J: TRBJ1-1; V: TRBV19; D: TRBD1; size: -; DNA: TGTGCCAGTAGTACACGGGACAGGAACACTGAAGCTTTCTTT; CDR3: CASSTRDRNTEAFF
J: TRBJ1-5; V: TRBV19; D: TRBD1; size: -; DNA: TGTGCCAGTAGTATGAGACAGGGAAGGCAGCCCCAGCATTTT; CDR3: CASSMRQGRQPQHF
J: TRBJ2-5; V: TRBV7-9; D: TRBD2; size: -; DNA: TGTGCCAGCAGCCCCAACGGACTAGCGGGCGGAGAGACCCAGTACTTC; CDR3: CASSPNGLAGGETQYF
J: TRBJ1-4; V: TRBV7-2; D: -; size: few; DNA: TGTGCCAGCAGCTTGCCAGGTGCAACTAATGAAAAACTGTTTTTT; CDR3: CASSLPGATNEKLFF
J: TRBJ2-3; V: TRBV7-9; D: -; size: -; DNA: TGTGCCAGCAGCCTAGAGGGGGTAGTAAGCACAGATACGCAGTATTTT; CDR3: CASSLEGVVSTDTQYF
J: TRBJ2-7; V: TRBV5-5; D: TRBD2; size: -; DNA: TGTGCCAGCAGCTTGGGACTAGCGGGAGGGCCAGGCGAGCAGTACTTC; CDR3: CASSLGLAGGPGEQYF
J: TRBJ2-1; V: TRBV30; D: -; size: -; DNA: TGTGCCTGGAGTCCCGGACTCTTGAGCTCCTACAATGAGCAGTTCTTC; CDR3: CAWSPGLLSSYNEQFF
J: TRBJ1-6; V: TRBV4-2; D: TRBD1; size: -; DNA: TGTGCCAGCAGCCCAGTGACTGATCCCCGCCCGGGACAGGGAGACTCACCCCTCCACTTT; CDR3: CASSPVTDPRPGQGDSPLHF
J: TRBJ2-2; V: TRBV19; D: -; size: -; DNA: TGTGCCAGTAGTACAGGGGTTACCGGGGAGCTGTTTTTT; CDR3: CASSTGVTGELFF
J: TRBJ1-6; V: TRBV6-5; D: -; size: -; DNA: TGTGCCAGCAGTCAAAAGAGTTCACCCCTCCACTTT; CDR3: CASSQKSSPLHF
J: TRBJ2-5; V: TRBV12-3/TRBV12-4; D: -; size: -; DNA: TGTGCCAGCAGGCGCGGACTGGAAGAGACCCAGTACTTC; CDR3: CASRRGLEETQYF
J: TRBJ1-1; V: TRBV27; D: -; size: -; DNA: TGTGCCAGCAGTTTTCGAGAAAACACTGAAGCTTTCTTT; CDR3: CASSFRENTEAFF
J: TRBJ1-1; V: TRBV30; D: -; size: -; DNA: TGTGCCTGGAGCGGACGGGGGGCTGTAAACACTGAAGCTTTCTTT; CDR3: CAWSGRGAVNTEAFF
J: TRBJ2-3; V: TRBV7-3; D: -; size: -; DNA: TGTGCCAGCAGCTTAATAGTAGCAGGGGGGACAGATACGCAGTATTTT; CDR3: CASSLIVAGGTDTQYF